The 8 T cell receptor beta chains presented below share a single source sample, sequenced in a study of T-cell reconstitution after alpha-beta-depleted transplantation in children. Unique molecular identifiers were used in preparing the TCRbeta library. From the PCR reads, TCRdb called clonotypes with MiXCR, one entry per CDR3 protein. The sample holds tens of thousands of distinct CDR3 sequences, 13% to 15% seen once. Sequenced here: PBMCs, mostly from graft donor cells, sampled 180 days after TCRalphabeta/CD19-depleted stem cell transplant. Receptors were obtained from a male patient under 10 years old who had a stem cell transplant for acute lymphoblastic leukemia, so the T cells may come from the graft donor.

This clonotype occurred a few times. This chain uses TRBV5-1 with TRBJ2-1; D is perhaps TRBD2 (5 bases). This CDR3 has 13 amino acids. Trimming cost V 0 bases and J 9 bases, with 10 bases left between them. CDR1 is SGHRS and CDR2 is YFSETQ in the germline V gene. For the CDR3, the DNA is TGCGCCAGCAGCTTGGCTCTAGCCGGTGAGCAGTTCTTC. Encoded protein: CASSLALAGEQFF.

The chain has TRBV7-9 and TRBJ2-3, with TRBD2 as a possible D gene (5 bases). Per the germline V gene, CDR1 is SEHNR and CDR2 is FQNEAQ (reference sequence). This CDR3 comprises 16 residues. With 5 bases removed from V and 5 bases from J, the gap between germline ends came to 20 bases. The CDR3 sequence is CASSPPSGFIVDTQYF. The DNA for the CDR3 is TGTGCCAGCAGCCCGCCCTCGGGGTTTATCGTAGATACGCAGTATTTT. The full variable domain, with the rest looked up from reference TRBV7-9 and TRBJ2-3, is DTGVSQNPRHKITKRGQNVTFRCDPISEHNRLYWYRQTLGQGPEFLTYFQNEAQLEKSRLLSDRFSAERPKGSFSTLEIQRTEQGDSAMYLCASSPPSGFIVDTQYFGPGTRLTVL.

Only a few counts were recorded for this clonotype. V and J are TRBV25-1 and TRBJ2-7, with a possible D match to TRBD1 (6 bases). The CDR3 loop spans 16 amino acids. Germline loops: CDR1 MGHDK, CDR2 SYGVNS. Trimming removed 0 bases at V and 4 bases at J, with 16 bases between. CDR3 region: CASSEYAPGDGYEQYF. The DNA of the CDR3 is TGTGCCAGCAGTGAATACGCCCCAGGGGACGGGTACGAGCAGTACTTC.

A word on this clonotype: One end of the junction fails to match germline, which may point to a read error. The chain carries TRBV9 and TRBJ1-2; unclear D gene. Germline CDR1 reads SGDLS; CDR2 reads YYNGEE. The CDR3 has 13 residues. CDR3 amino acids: CASSVGVEGGYPF. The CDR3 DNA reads TGTGCCAGCAGCGTAGGAGTGGAGGGCGGCTACCCCTTC.

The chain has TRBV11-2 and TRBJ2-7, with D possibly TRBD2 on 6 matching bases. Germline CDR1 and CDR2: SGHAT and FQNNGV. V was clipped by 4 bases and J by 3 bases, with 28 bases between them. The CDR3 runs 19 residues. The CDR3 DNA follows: TGTGCCAGCAGCTCGCGCATATATAAAACTAGCCGCCCTCTCTACGAGCAGTACTTC. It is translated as CASSSRIYKTSRPLYEQYF.

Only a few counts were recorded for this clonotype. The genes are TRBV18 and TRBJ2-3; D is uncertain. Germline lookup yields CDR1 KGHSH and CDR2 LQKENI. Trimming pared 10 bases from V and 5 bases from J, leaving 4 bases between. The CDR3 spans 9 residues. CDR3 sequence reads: CAILDTQYF. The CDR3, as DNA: TGTGCCATCCTAGATACGCAGTATTTT.

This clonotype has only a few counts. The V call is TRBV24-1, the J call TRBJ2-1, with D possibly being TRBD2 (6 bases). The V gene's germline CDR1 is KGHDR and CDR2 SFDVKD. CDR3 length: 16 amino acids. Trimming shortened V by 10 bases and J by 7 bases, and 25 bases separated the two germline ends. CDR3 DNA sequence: TGTGCCACGCCCAAGGTTACGGGTGGGAGGTTTAATGAGCAGTTCTTC. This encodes CATPKVTGGRFNEQFF.

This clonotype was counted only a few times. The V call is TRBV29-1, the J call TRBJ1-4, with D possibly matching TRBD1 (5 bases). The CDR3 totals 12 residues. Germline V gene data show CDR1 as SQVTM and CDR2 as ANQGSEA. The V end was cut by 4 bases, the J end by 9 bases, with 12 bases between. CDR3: CSVAWGRQKLFF. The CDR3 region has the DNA TGCAGCGTTGCGTGGGGCCGTCAAAAACTGTTTTTT.